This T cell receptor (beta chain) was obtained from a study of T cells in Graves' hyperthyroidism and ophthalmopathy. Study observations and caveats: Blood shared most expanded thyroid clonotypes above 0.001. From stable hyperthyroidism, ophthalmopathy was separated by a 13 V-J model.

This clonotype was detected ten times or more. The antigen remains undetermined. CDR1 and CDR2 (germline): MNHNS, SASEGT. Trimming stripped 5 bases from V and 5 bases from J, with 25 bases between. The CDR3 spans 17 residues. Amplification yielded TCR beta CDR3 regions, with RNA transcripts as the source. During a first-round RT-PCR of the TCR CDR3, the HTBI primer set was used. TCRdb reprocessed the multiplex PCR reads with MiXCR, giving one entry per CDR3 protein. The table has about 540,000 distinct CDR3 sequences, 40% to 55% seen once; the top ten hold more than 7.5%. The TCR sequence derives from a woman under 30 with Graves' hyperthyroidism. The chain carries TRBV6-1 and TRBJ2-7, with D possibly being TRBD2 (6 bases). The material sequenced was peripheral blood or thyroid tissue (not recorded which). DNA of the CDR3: TGTGCCAGCAGTCACATAGACGGCAGACTGGAGGGGCACGAGCAGTACTTC. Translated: CASSHIDGRLEGHEQYF.